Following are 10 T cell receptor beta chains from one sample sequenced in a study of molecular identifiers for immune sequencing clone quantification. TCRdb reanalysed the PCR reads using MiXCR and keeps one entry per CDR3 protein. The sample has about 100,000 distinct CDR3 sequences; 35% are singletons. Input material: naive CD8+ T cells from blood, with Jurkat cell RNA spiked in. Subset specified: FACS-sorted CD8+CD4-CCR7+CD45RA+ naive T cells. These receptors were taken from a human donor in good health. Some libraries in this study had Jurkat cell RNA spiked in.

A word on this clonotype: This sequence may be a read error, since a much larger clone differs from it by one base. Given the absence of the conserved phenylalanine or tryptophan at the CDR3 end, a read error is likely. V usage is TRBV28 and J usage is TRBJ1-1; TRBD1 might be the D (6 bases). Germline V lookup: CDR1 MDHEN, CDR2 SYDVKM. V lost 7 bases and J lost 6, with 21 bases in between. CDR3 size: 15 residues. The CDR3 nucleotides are TGTGCCAGCACCGAAGGGTACAGGGAGGATGCTGAAGCTTTCTAT. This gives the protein CASTEGYREDAEAFY.

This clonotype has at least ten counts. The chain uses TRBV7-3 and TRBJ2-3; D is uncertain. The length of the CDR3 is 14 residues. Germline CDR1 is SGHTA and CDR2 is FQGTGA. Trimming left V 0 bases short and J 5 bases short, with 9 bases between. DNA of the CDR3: TGTGCCAGCAGCTTAACGGGTTTAATAGATACGCAGTATTTT. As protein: CASSLTGLIDTQYF.

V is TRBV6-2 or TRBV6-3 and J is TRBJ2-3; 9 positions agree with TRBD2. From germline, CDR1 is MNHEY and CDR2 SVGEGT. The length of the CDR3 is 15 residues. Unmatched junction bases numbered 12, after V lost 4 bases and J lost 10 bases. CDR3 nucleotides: TGTGCCAGCAGTTCCCGGTTAGCGGGAGTAAGCGCGCAGTATTTT. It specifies CASSSRLAGVSAQYF.

The CDR3 DNA sequence: TGCAGTGCTAGAGTAGTGGTGGGACTAACACCCAACGAGCAGTACTTC. Translating gives CSARVVVGLTPNEQYF. The chain employs TRBV20-1 and TRBJ2-7, with 7 bases matching TRBD2. V lost 1 base and J lost 5; bases outside the gene matches: 14. The CDR3 extends over 16 amino acids. Germline V gene lookup returns CDR1 DFQATT and CDR2 SNEGSKA (reference sequence).

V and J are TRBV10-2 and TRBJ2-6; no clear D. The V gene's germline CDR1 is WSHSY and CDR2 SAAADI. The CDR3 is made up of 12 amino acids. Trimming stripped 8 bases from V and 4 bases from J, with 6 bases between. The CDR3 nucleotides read TGCGCCAGCGGTTTGGGGGCCAACGTCCTGACTTTC. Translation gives CASGLGANVLTF.

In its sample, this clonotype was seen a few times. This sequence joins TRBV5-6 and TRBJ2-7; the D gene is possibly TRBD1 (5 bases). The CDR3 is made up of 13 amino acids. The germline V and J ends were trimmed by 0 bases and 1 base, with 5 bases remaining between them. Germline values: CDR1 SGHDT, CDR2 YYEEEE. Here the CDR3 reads CASSLEGSYEQYF. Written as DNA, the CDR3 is TGTGCCAGCAGCTTGGAGGGGTCCTACGAGCAGTACTTC. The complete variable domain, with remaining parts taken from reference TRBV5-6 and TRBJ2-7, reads DAGVTQSPTHLIKTRGQQVTLRCSPKSGHDTVSWYQQALGQGPQFIFQYYEEEERQRGNFPDRFSGHQFPNYSSELNVNALLLGDSALYLCASSLEGSYEQYFGPGTRLTVT.

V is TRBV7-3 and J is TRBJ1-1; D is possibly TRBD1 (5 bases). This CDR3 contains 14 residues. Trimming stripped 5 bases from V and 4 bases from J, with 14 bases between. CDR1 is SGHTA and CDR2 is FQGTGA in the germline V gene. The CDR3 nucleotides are TGTGCCAGCAGCGTATTGCAGGGCCCCACTGAAGCTTTCTTT. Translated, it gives CASSVLQGPTEAFF.

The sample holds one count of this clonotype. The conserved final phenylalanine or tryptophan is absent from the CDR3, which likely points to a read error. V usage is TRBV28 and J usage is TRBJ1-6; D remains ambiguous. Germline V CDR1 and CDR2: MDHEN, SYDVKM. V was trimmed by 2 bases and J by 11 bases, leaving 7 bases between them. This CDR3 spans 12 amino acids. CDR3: CASSLDLPPLHL. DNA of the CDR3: TGTGCCAGCAGTTTAGATTTACCACCCCTCCACCTT.

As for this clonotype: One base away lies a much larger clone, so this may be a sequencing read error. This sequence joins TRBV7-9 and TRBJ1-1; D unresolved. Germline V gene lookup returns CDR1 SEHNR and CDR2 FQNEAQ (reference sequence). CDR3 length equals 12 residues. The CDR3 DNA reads TGTGCCAGCAGATCACAGAACACTAAAGCTTTCTTT. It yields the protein CASRSQNTKAFF.

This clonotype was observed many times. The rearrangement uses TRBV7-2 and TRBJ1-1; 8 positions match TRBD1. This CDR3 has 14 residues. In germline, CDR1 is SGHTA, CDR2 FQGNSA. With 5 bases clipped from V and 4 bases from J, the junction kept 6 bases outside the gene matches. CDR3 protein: CASSPGTGVTEAFF. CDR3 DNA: TGTGCCAGCAGCCCCGGGACAGGAGTCACTGAAGCTTTCTTT.